This TCR beta chain was obtained from a study of human versus mouse CDR3 diversity and MHC coevolution. Study in general: Between about 0.6 x 10^7 and 1.8 x 10^7 valid reads came from each sample.

Regarding this clone: Its antigen is undetermined.

Germline loops: CDR1 MGHDK, CDR2 SYGVNS. The CDR3 length is 13 residues. The ends were cut back, 8 bases at V and 2 bases at J, with 10 bases in the middle. General study results and limits: iCHAO1 estimated the human TCR beta repertoire at about 1.6 million clonotypes.

Repertoires were generated with immunoSEQ multiplex PCR, while TCRdb's copy carries only in-frame clones and drops some. The data hold about 77,000 clones, with around 93% observed a single time. Cells were CD45RO-negative CD62L-positive naive CD4 T cells sorted from PBMCs. The receptor comes from a person aged 30-69 years in good health. Sequenced material: naive CD4+ T cells from blood. The subset: CD45RO-negative CD62L-positive naive CD4 T cells. This rearrangement joins TRBV25-1 to TRBJ1-5; D uncertain. CDR3: CASGLRGNQPQHF. CDR3 DNA sequence: TGTGCCAGCGGGCTGCGGGGCAATCAGCCCCAGCATTTT.